This TCR beta chain came from a study of vaccination effects on CD4 cells after COVID-19 (dated 2022 in TCRdb). Describing the broader study: Across the study, the median time from the second dose to post-vaccine sampling was 72 days (range 14 to 241). SARS-CoV-2 spike-specific CD4+ TCR repertoires were compared before and after mRNA vaccination in COVID-19 convalescent patients and in infection-naive vaccine recipients. A total of ten to eleven COVID-19 convalescent patients and a handful of SARS-CoV-2-naive healthy vaccine recipients were included in the full study. Cultures from other donors in the study were sequenced with the Oncomine TCR Beta short-read assay on an Illumina iSeq 100.

V is shortened by 5 bases, J by 4 bases, and the region joining them spans 12 bases. In the germline V gene, CDR1 corresponds to SGHTA and CDR2 to FQGNSA. Including cysteine and phenylalanine, the CDR3 has 15 amino acids. Of the read, only the CDR3 DNA is kept; its 45 bases are in frame from base 1. Libraries were constructed by the immunoSEQ multiplex PCR assay. TCR beta CDR3 sequencing was performed on DNA from the cultured, isolated CD4+ T cells. In the source study's methods: The analysis removed non-productive TCR sequences, trimmed reads to the CDR3 region, and retained only CDR3s that were 7 or more amino acids long. Antigen-specific clonotypes were identified with the MANAFEST web app by comparing expansion in peptide wells against reference cultures. To be called positive, a clone needed expansion at FDR<0.05 compared with the reference and with all other wells, an odds ratio greater than 5, and a frequency greater than 0.1% in two replicate wells. Cross-reactive clonotypes were defined as significantly expanded in SARS-CoV-2 spike wells and in at least one common cold coronavirus spike condition. Using the stringdist R package, CDR3 similarity was measured by Levenshtein distance, and unrooted trees were constructed with ape in R 3.6.1. The clones in this table, taken by TCRdb from immuneACCESS, are in-frame only. Not every clone is retained; where verified, under half of the shortfall comes from an unresolved V gene, and the cause of the rest is unknown. V and J calls and clone size are as listed in that table; D and trimming were resolved from the DNA. Here the sample has roughly 59,000 clones; roughly 78% occur a single time. The ten top clones hold just under 2% of the sample.

Of note for this clone: The clone's antigen remains unknown. Per-base qualities were not stored, and no clone one base away is much larger.

On the study overall, not on this receptor specifically: Limitations of the study were the small number of convalescent patients and the absence of early post-infection timepoints. Among healthy vaccine recipients, nearly all vaccine-induced clones were SARS-CoV-2 mono-reactive, and only 1 of 255 was cross-reactive with common cold coronaviruses. Both infection-induced and vaccine-induced clones contracted markedly at late post-vaccination timepoints, which is consistent with waning T cell responses.

The ViraFEST assay stimulated PBMC with viral peptide pools and then used TCR sequencing to identify antigen-specific CD4+ T cell clonotypes by expansion. After about 10 days of culture, CD4+ T cells were isolated with the EasySep CD4+ T cell isolation kit. Participants received two doses of either the BNT162b2 or the mRNA-1273 mRNA SARS-CoV-2 vaccine. The absence of prior SARS-CoV-2 infection in healthy vaccine recipients was confirmed by negative nucleocapsid antibodies before and after vaccination. A few million PBMC per well were cultured with around 9.8 ug/ml peptides in IMDM containing approximately 4.7% human AB serum, approximately 9.9 IU/ml IL-2 and gentamicin. Half of the culture medium was replaced with fresh IL-2-containing medium on days 3 and 7. Unless otherwise noted, each peptide stimulation condition was cultured in triplicate wells. Using Ficoll-Paque Plus gradient centrifugation, PBMC were separated from whole blood and then either used fresh or cryopreserved at -140C. The spike proteins of SARS-CoV-2 and of the common cold coronaviruses HCoV-NL63, HCoV-OC43 and HCoV-229E were spanned by overlapping peptide pools. The QIAamp micro DNA kit was used to extract genomic DNA from the cultured CD4+ T cells.

The chain was built from TRBV7-2 and TRBJ2-6; no confident D gene assignment can be made. Sequencing used CD4+ T cells from PBMCs cultured with HCoV-OC43 spike peptides, obtained after COVID-19 vaccination. The sample's cell subset or site label, decoded: HCoV-OC43 spike overlapping peptide pool stimulation. The TCR was taken from a human donor who received a COVID-19 vaccine. The DNA sequence is given as TGTGCCAGCAGCCGCCGGTCGCTGGGGGCCAACGTCCTGACTTTC. Translated, this is CASSRRSLGANVLTF.